This TCR beta chain comes out of a study of T cells in Graves' hyperthyroidism and ophthalmopathy. Regarding the study as a whole: Prediction of ophthalmopathy progression came a median roughly 6.6 months pre-onset. From stable hyperthyroidism, ophthalmopathy was set apart by a 13 V-J model. Most clonotypes expanded in thyroid above 0.001 were likewise present in blood.

The germline gives CDR1 SNHLY, CDR2 FYNNEI. The CDR3 loop spans 15 amino acids. Trimming removed 0 bases from V and 7 bases from J, with 12 bases in between. This clonotype was found many times. The antigen remains unidentified. RNA transcripts yielded amplified TCR beta CDR3 regions. RT-PCR in the first round (using the HTBI primer set) targeted the TCR CDR3. MiXCR, run by TCRdb on the multiplex PCR reads, gives a single entry per CDR3 protein. The sample consists of hundreds of thousands of distinct CDR3 sequences, 45% of them appearing once. The specimen was peripheral blood or thyroid tissue (not recorded which). The chain is built from TRBV2 and TRBJ1-4; D possibly corresponds to TRBD1 (6 bases). The sequence came from an adult man with Graves' disease, either hyperthyroidism or ophthalmopathy (not recorded which). CDR3 in DNA: TGTGCCAGCAGTGAAGCTTCCGGGGGCAGTGAAAAACTGTTTTTT. As protein: CASSEASGGSEKLFF.